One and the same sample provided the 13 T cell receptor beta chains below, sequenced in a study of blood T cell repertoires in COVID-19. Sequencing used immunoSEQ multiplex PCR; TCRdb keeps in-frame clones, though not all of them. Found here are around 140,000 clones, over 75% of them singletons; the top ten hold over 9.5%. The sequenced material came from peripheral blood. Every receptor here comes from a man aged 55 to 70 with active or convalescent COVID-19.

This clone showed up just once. The CDR3: CSASAGGAREQYF. CDR3 coding DNA: TGCAGTGCTAGTGCCGGGGGGGCGCGCGAGCAGTACTTC. The chain links TRBV20-1 to TRBJ2-7; 8 nucleotides line up with TRBD2. V was clipped by 3 bases and J by 6 bases; unmatched bases: 7. This CDR3 has 13 amino acids. CDR1 is DFQATT, CDR2 SNEGSKA, per germline (reference sequence).

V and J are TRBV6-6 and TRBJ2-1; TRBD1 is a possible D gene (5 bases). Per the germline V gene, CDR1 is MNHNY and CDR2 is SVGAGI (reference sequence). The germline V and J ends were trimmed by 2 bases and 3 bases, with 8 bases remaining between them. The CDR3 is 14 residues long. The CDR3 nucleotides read TGTGCCAGCAGTTACGGGGCTTTCTACAATGAGCAGTTCTTC. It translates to CASSYGAFYNEQFF.

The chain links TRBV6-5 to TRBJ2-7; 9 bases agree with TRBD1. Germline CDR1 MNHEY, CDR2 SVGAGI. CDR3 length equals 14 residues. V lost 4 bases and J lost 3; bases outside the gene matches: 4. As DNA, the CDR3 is TGTGCCAGCAGTTTAGGGACAGGGTACTACGAGCAGTACTTC. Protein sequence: CASSLGTGYYEQYF.

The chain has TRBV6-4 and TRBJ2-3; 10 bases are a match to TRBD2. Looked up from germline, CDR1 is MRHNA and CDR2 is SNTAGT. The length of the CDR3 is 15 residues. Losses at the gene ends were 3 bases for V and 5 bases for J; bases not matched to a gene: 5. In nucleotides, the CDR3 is TGTGCCAGCAGTGAGTCTAGCGGGAGAGTAGATACGCAGTATTTT. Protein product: CASSESSGRVDTQYF.

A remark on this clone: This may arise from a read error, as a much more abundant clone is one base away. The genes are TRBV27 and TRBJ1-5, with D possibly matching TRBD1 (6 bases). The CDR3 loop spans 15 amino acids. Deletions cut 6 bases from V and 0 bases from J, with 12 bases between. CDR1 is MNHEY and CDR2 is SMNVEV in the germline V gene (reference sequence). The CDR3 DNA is TGTGCCAGCAGCCCTGGACAGTATAGCAATCAGCCCCAGCATTTT. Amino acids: CASSPGQYSNQPQHF.

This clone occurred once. The CDR3 coding sequence is TGTGCCAGCGAGACGAGGGGGGGCCTATGGAACACCATATATTTT. It specifies CASETRGGLWNTIYF. The rearrangement joins TRBV2 to TRBJ1-3; a possible D gene is TRBD1 (6 bases). There are 15 residues in the CDR3. Germline V gene data show CDR1 as SNHLY and CDR2 as FYNNEI. Trimming left V 8 bases short and J 7 bases short, with 21 bases between.

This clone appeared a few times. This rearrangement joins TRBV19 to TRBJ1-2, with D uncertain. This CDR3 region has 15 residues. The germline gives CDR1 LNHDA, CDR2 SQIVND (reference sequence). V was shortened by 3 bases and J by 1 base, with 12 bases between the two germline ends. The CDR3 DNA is TGTGCCAGTAGTATGGAGGGTTTGGGTAACTATGGCTACACCTTC. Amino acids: CASSMEGLGNYGYTF.

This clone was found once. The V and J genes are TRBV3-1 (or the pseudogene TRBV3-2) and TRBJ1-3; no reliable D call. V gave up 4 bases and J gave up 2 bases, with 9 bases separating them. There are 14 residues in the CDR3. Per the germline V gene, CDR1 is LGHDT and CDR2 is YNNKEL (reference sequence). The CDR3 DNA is TGTGCCAGCAGCCCCATGGCAACTGGAAACACCATATATTTT. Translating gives CASSPMATGNTIYF.

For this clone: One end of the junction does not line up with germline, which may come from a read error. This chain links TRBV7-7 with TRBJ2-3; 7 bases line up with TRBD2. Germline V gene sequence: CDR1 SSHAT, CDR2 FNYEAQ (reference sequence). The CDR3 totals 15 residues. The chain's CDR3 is CASSLRREPYHTQYF. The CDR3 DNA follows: TGTGCTAGCAGCTTAAGGCGGGAGCCCTACCATACGCAGTATTTT.

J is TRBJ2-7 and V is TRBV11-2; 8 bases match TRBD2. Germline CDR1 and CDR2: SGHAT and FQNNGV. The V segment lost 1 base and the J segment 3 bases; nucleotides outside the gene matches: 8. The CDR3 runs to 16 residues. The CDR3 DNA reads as TGTGCCAGCAGCTTAGGCGACACTAGCGGCCACTACGAGCAGTACTTC. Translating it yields CASSLGDTSGHYEQYF.

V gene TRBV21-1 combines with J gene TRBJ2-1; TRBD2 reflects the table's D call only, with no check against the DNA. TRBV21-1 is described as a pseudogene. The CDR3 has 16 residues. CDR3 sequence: CASSKGLAGGPNEQFF. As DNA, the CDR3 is TGTGCCAGCAGCAAAGGTTTGGCGGGAGGGCCCAATGAGCAGTTCTTC.

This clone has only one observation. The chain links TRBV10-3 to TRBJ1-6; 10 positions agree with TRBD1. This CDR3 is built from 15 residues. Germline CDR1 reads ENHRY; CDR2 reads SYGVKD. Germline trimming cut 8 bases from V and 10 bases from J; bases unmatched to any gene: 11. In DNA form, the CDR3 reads TGTGCCATCGGGTCCTTGGGACAGGGGAGCTCACCCCTCCACTTT. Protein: CAIGSLGQGSSPLHF.

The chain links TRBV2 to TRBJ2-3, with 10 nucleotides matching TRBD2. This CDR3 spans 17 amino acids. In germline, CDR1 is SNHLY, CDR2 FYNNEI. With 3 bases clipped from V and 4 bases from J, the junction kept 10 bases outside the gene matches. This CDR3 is CASSELAGALISDTQYF. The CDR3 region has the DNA TGTGCCAGCAGTGAGCTAGCGGGAGCATTAATATCAGATACGCAGTATTTT.